This is a list of T cell receptor beta chains from one sample in a study of T cell responses to AZD1222 COVID-19 vaccine. Sequencing was performed with immunoSEQ multiplex PCR; in TCRdb, only in-frame clones are kept and a portion is missing. The top ten clones hold about 9.6% of a sample with over 70,000 clones, approximately 89% of them seen once. The sample consisted of peripheral blood, taken 28 days after the second AZD1222 dose. The receptors derive from an adult who received the AZD1222 COVID-19 vaccine. The CDR3 runs from the conserved cysteine through the conserved F or W. The D gene is left open where the match is weak. Size is stated for part of the rows, as once, few or many counts, or as a class when the clone is expanded.

d_call	v_call	j_call	clone_size	cdr3_nt	cdr3_aa
TRBD1	TRBV18	TRBJ1-1	.	TGTGCCAGCTCACCTCAGACAGGGTCCACTGAAGCTTTCTTT	CASSPQTGSTEAFF
.	TRBV28	TRBJ1-1	.	TGTGCCTGGCACAGCTCCATGAACACTGAAGCTTTCTTT	CAWHSSMNTEAFF
.	TRBV29-1	TRBJ1-2	.	TGCAGCGTTGAAATTGCCGGGAATCTCACCTTC	CSVEIAGNLTF
TRBD1	TRBV3-1/TRBV3-2	TRBJ1-5	.	TGTGCCAGCAGCCAAGGCGGGACAGTCAATCAGCCCCAGCATTTT	CASSQGGTVNQPQHF
TRBD2	TRBV2	TRBJ2-7	.	TGTGCCAGCAGCGGACTAGCGGGGGACTACGAGCAGTACTTC	CASSGLAGDYEQYF
.	TRBV7-2	TRBJ2-2	.	TGTGCCAGCAGCTTAGCGCCAGCGAGCGGGGAGCTGTTTTTT	CASSLAPASGELFF
.	TRBV19	TRBJ1-5	.	TGTGCCAGTAGTATAGACGTGACAGCTACAACGCCCCAGCATTTT	CASSIDVTATTPQHF
.	TRBV4-1	TRBJ2-7	few	TGCGCCAGCAGCCAAGGACCCAGCTCCTACGAGCAGTACTTC	CASSQGPSSYEQYF
.	TRBV9	TRBJ2-6	.	TGTGCCAGCAGCGCGACACGGCCCGCACAGAAAAACTCTGGGGCCAACGTCCTGACTTTC	CASSATRPAQKNSGANVLTF
TRBD1	TRBV28	TRBJ2-3	few	TGTGCCAGCAGGCCCGTGACAGGGGGCACAGATACGCAGTATTTT	CASRPVTGGTDTQYF
TRBD1	TRBV10-2	TRBJ1-4	.	TGCGCCACCGCTGCTAACCCAACAGGGGTCCTTAATGAAAAACTGTTTTTT	CATAANPTGVLNEKLFF
.	TRBV19	TRBJ1-2	.	TGTGCCAGTAAGGAACCGGGGTTGGCCTATGGCTACACCTTC	CASKEPGLAYGYTF
.	TRBV19	TRBJ1-5	.	TGTGCCAGTAGTATTGGGACTCCTGGCCGAAATCAGCCCCAGCATTTT	CASSIGTPGRNQPQHF
TRBD1	TRBV19	TRBJ1-2	once	TGTGCCAGTAGCCCCACCGGGACAGGTCTTAACTATGGCTACACCTTC	CASSPTGTGLNYGYTF
.	TRBV21-1	TRBJ2-5	few	TGTGCCAGCAGCCGACAGGGGGCTCGGCAAGAGACCCAGTACTTC	CASSRQGARQETQYF
TRBD1	TRBV5-1	TRBJ2-1	.	TGCGCCAGCAGCCCAGGGACAGGGTTTGGTGAGCAGTTCTTC	CASSPGTGFGEQFF
.	TRBV11-3	TRBJ2-5	.	TGTGCCAGCAGCTTTGGGGGGTCCCAAGAGACCCAGTACTTC	CASSFGGSQETQYF
.	TRBV7-9	TRBJ1-2	.	TGTGCCAGCAGCTTAGAGTCCGGTGGCTACACCTTC	CASSLESGGYTF
TRBD2	TRBV10-3	TRBJ2-1	.	TGTGCCATCAGTGAGCCAACTAGCGGGAGGGCCGACTACAATGAGCAGTTCTTC	CAISEPTSGRADYNEQFF
.	TRBV15	TRBJ1-2	once	TGTGCCACCAGCAGGGGGACGGGCGGCTACACCTTC	CATSRGTGGYTF
.	TRBV9	TRBJ1-6	.	TGTGCCAGCAGCGATGGAGCGGACTCCTATAATTCACCCCTCCACTTT	CASSDGADSYNSPLHF
.	TRBV30	TRBJ2-7	.	TGTGCCTGGAGTGTGAGGGGGGGTAGCTACGAGCAGTACTTC	CAWSVRGGSYEQYF
.	TRBV20-1	TRBJ2-7	.	TGCAGTGCCCGGAGGAACGAGCAGTACTTC	CSARRNEQYF
TRBD1	TRBV6-5	TRBJ1-1	.	TGTGCCAGCAGGGGGACAGGGAGTCAAGCTGAAGCTTTCTTT	CASRGTGSQAEAFF
TRBD1	TRBV11-2	TRBJ2-5	.	TGTGCCAGCAGCCCAGGGGGGTTCAGGACAGGGGCCTGGGAGACCCAGTACTTC	CASSPGGFRTGAWETQYF
.	TRBV19	TRBJ1-1	.	TGTGCCAGTAGTATAGATGTCTGGACAGCTGAAGCTTTCTTT	CASSIDVWTAEAFF
.	TRBV19	TRBJ1-2	.	TGTGCCAGTAGTATCCCAGGCCGGCGGGGCTACACCTTC	CASSIPGRRGYTF
TRBD1	TRBV2	TRBJ1-2	.	TGTGCCAGCAGAGCCGGGACAGGGGAGCGAGCTAACTATGGCTACACCTTC	CASRAGTGERANYGYTF
.	TRBV7-9	TRBJ2-2	.	TGTGCCAGCAGCTTACACAGGCTAAACACCGGGGAGCTGTTTTTT	CASSLHRLNTGELFF
.	TRBV5-6	TRBJ2-3	.	TGTGCCAGCAGCTCCGGGACTTTTAAGGCTACGCAGTATTTT	CASSSGTFKATQYF
.	TRBV28	TRBJ1-1	.	TGTGCCAGCAGTTTACAGCAGGGGAGGGTCGTCACTGAAGCTTTCTTT	CASSLQQGRVVTEAFF
.	TRBV5-1	TRBJ1-2	.	TGCGCCAGCAGCTTATGGGGAAGCTATGGCTACACCTTC	CASSLWGSYGYTF
.	TRBV7-9	TRBJ2-7	few	TGTGCCAGCCGACCACCCCCGCGTTTTCAAACCCACTACGAGCAGTACTTC	CASRPPPRFQTHYEQYF
.	TRBV7-8	TRBJ2-2	.	TGTGCCAGCAGCTCCCTGACCTCGAACACCGGGGAGCTGTTTTTT	CASSSLTSNTGELFF
TRBD2	TRBV15	TRBJ2-7	.	TGTGCCACCAGCAGACCAAAGGCCGACGGGGGGTCAAACTACGAGCAGTACTTC	CATSRPKADGGSNYEQYF
.	TRBV10-3	TRBJ1-5	.	TGTGCCATCAGTGAGGGGCAGGGATATCAGCCCCAGCATTTT	CAISEGQGYQPQHF
TRBD2	TRBV2	TRBJ2-1	.	TGTGCCAGCAGGGAATCTCTAGCGGGAGGGCCGGGGGAGCAGTTCTTC	CASRESLAGGPGEQFF
.	TRBV19	TRBJ2-7	few	TGTGCCAGTAGTATCAACAGTCTAGCCTACGAGCAGTACTTC	CASSINSLAYEQYF
.	TRBV27	TRBJ2-2	.	TGTGCCAGCAGGCAAAATCCCACCGCGAACACCGGGGAGCTGTTTTTT	CASRQNPTANTGELFF
.	TRBV18	TRBJ2-3	.	TGTGCCAGCCGGAGGGGTCGTAGCACAGATACGCAGTATTTT	CASRRGRSTDTQYF
.	TRBV6-2/TRBV6-3	TRBJ2-7	.	TGTGCCAGCAGTTACTTTGCCAGTACCTACGAGCAGTACTTC	CASSYFASTYEQYF
.	TRBV28	TRBJ1-5	.	TGTGCCAGCACACGTCCTCAGGCAGGCAATCAGCCCCAGCATTTT	CASTRPQAGNQPQHF
.	TRBV5-5	TRBJ1-1	few	TGTGCCAGCAGCTGGGGGGAGAACACTGAAGCTTTCTTT	CASSWGENTEAFF
.	TRBV7-8	TRBJ1-3	.	TGTGCCAGCAGCCCAGACCCACCCGGAAACACCATATATTTT	CASSPDPPGNTIYF
TRBD1	TRBV14	TRBJ2-2	.	TGTGCCAGCAGCCAAGATCGGGGACAGTTGACCGGGGAGCTGTTTTTT	CASSQDRGQLTGELFF
.	TRBV3-1/TRBV3-2	TRBJ2-5	.	TGTGCCAGCAGCCAAGAACGGAGAGAGACCCAGTACTTC	CASSQERRETQYF
.	TRBV7-2	TRBJ1-2	.	TGTGCCAGCAGCTTAGGGGGGAGTTCCGGCTACACCTTC	CASSLGGSSGYTF
TRBD1	TRBV28	TRBJ1-4	.	TGTGCCAGACCGGGACAGGGTTGTGGGGGGGAAAAACTGTTTTTT	CARPGQGCGGEKLFF
.	TRBV7-6	TRBJ1-2	.	TGTGCCAGCAGCTTAGAGGCAGGGGTAACGGGTGCGAACTATGGCTACACCTTC	CASSLEAGVTGANYGYTF
TRBD1	TRBV3-1/TRBV3-2	TRBJ1-1	.	TGTGCCAGCACCGACCGACAGGGTGGGACTGAAGCTTTCTTT	CASTDRQGGTEAFF
.	TRBV6-1	TRBJ2-1	.	TGTGCCAGCAGTGAATCGAGTCCGGCAGGGACCTACAATGAGCAGTTCTTC	CASSESSPAGTYNEQFF